The following is a T cell receptor beta chain sequence with its context. Its specificity is not known. Since no conserved phenylalanine or tryptophan closes the CDR3, a read error is the likely cause. The DNA is left out, because the CDR3 cannot be placed on it with certainty; the CDR3 is given as TCRdb lists it. Reverse transcription of approximately 500 ng total RNA with a constant-region primer produced TCR beta cDNA. Slightly modified ARM-PCR with three nested multiplex PCR rounds yielded TCR beta libraries. Each of the first two PCR rounds ran nine to ten cycles with TRBV1-TRBV30 forward and C-beta reverse primers. TCRdb used MiXCR to reprocess the multiplex PCR reads, holding one entry per CDR3 protein. The repertoire holds around 120,000 distinct CDR3 sequences, with around 65% as singletons. Unsorted bulk tissue (about 20-30 mg) underwent RNA and DNA co-extraction. Chronic HBV infection was present in the patients, who were treatment-naive.

The data derive from a study of tumor-infiltrating lymphocytes in primary liver carcinoma. About the study: All lesions had stage T1-T3 N0M0 and roughly 4 to 11 cm widths. Overall study results and limits: Tumor-adjacent and tumor-blood pairs showed less overlap than tumor region pairs. Blood had a significantly lower top-250-clone fraction than tumors did (p = 0.039).

Germline V lookup: CDR1 SEHNR, CDR2 FQNEAQ (reference sequence). The CDR3 has 13 residues if both end residues are counted. The sample consisted of tumor-adjacent normal liver tissue. The gene calls are TRBV7-9 and TRBJ2-1; TRBD2 was called by the table and not checked on the DNA. The sequence derives from a woman in her sixties with primary liver carcinoma and hepatitis B virus infection. The CDR3 here is CASNEAGGNNEQL.